This T cell receptor (beta chain) was profiled in a study of cytotoxic CD8 clonotypes in ibrutinib-treated CLL. Study results and caveats: Once treatment began, public clonotypes, which were uncommon, contracted or stayed stable. The clonality went up when patients responded to ibrutinib and dropped back toward baseline at progression.

V shed 3 bases and J shed 1 base, with 9 bases lying between them. This CDR3 contains 14 residues. Per the germline V gene, CDR1 is SGHAT and CDR2 is FQNNGV. As to this clone: Its cognate antigen is unknown.

Here immunoSEQ multiplex PCR was the method, and the copy in TCRdb shows in-frame clones only, minus some. Here the sample spans roughly 9,000 clones, around 70% being singletons. The sequence came from a human donor with chronic lymphocytic leukemia. V is TRBV11-2 and J is TRBJ1-1, with TRBD1 as a possible D gene (5 bases). The starting material was PBMCs, obtained before ibrutinib treatment. The CDR3, as DNA: TGTGCCAGCAGCTTCGGGGCGGGGAACACTGAAGCTTTCTTT. It yields the protein CASSFGAGNTEAFF.